The clone carrying this TCR beta chain has only a few counts. What it binds is unknown. The CDR3 contains 17 residues. V lost 4 bases to trimming and J lost 1 base; unmatched junction nucleotides: 12. Germline lookup yields CDR1 SQVTM and CDR2 ANQGSEA. This sample stems from a study of T cells in Graves' hyperthyroidism and ophthalmopathy. The study, taken as a whole, reports: Ophthalmopathy was identified by the model a median 6.5 months ahead of onset. Within blood appeared most thyroid clonotypes that had expanded above 0.001.

Every diagnosis used clinical symptoms, serum thyroxine and TRAb, thyroid ultrasound and orbital computed tomography. It was RNA transcripts that yielded the amplified TCR beta CDR3 regions. TCR CDR3 regions were first amplified by RT-PCR with HTBI primers. A single record per CDR3 protein comes from TCRdb applying MiXCR to the multiplex PCR reads. The data show about 250,000 distinct CDR3 sequences, with about 20% seen just once and 50% to 75% held by the top ten. The chain is built from TRBV29-1 and TRBJ1-5; 8 bases are shared with TRBD1. The TCR originated in a man aged 25 to 40 with Graves' ophthalmopathy. Sequences were obtained from blood. This CDR3 is CSVGGWQGAISNQPQHF. The CDR3 nucleotides are TGCAGCGTTGGGGGTTGGCAGGGGGCGATCAGCAATCAGCCCCAGCATTTT.